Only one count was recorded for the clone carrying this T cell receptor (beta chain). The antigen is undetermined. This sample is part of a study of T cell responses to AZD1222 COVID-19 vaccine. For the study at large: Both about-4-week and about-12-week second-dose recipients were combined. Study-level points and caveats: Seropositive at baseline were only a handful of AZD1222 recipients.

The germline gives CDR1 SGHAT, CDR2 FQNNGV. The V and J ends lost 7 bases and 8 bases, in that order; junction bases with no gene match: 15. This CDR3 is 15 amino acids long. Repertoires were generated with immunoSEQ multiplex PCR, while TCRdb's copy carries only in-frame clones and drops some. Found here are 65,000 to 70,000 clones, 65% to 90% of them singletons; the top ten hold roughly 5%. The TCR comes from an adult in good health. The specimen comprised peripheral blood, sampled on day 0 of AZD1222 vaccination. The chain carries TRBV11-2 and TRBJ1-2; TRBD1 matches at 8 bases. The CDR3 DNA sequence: TGTGCCAGCACCCCCGTAGCAGGGGGCGTGGTAGGCTACACCTTC. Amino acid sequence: CASTPVAGGVVGYTF.